The rows below give T cell receptor beta chains drawn from one sample of a study of T-cell reconstitution after alpha-beta-depleted transplantation in children. TCRdb redid the calling of the PCR reads with MiXCR, one entry per CDR3 protein. The sample has roughly 200,000 distinct CDR3 sequences, roughly a tenth seen once. This specimen was PBMCs, taken before TCRalphabeta/CD19-depleted stem cell transplant. The receptors stem from a child less than two years old with acute myeloid leukemia, due to receive a stem cell transplant. The CDR3 runs from the conserved cysteine through the conserved F or W. D genes are given only for firm matches. Clone size is given for some rows only: seen once, a few or many times, or a class if the clone is expanded.

clone_size,v_call,d_call,j_call,cdr3_aa,cdr3_nt
many,TRBV5-6,.,TRBJ1-5,CASSFRGSPPQPQHF,TGTGCCAGCAGCTTCCGGGGGAGCCCACCTCAGCCCCAGCATTTT
few,TRBV5-4,.,TRBJ2-7,CASSLGTGLGIYEQYF,TGTGCCAGCAGCTTGGGCACTGGCTTGGGGATCTACGAGCAGTACTTC
many,TRBV10-3,.,TRBJ1-4,CAISESGQGAEKLFF,TGTGCCATCAGTGAGTCGGGGCAGGGAGCGGAAAAACTGTTTTTT
.,TRBV5-1,.,TRBJ2-1,CASSYPALTGAAYNEQFF,TGCGCCAGCAGCTATCCGGCCCTAACGGGAGCTGCCTACAATGAGCAGTTCTTC
many,TRBV20-1,.,TRBJ1-5,CSARGWGEYQPQHF,TGCAGTGCTAGAGGGTGGGGAGAGTATCAGCCCCAGCATTTT
few,TRBV6-1,.,TRBJ1-5,CASSEIRARHQHF,TGTGCCAGCAGTGAAATTCGTGCCAGACACCAGCATTTT
many,TRBV10-3,TRBD1,TRBJ2-3,CAISESRQGTQYF,TGTGCCATCAGTGAGTCCAGACAGGGGACGCAGTATTTT
many,TRBV7-8,.,TRBJ1-3,CASSSRSSGNTIYF,TGTGCCAGCAGCTCCAGGTCTTCTGGAAACACCATATATTTT
many,TRBV5-3,.,TRBJ1-2,CASNLGPSNYGYTF,TGTGCCAGCAACCTTGGCCCCTCTAACTATGGCTACACCTTC
many,TRBV27,TRBD1,TRBJ1-4,CASSPGTADVTNEKLFF,TGTGCCAGCAGCCCCGGGACAGCTGACGTAACTAATGAAAAACTGTTTTTT
many,TRBV7-3,.,TRBJ2-2,CASSLIPLRRGFTGTGELFF,TGTGCCAGCAGCTTAATCCCCCTTCGTAGGGGGTTTACGGGCACCGGGGAGCTGTTTTTT
many,TRBV5-1,TRBD2,TRBJ2-7,CASSGGTSGVYEQYF,TGCGCCAGCTCCGGTGGGACTAGCGGGGTTTACGAGCAGTACTTC
many,TRBV7-2,TRBD2,TRBJ2-5,CASSLAGLAGETQYF,TGTGCCAGCAGCTTAGCGGGACTAGCGGGAGAGACCCAGTACTTC
many,TRBV9,.,TRBJ2-5,CASSVGGRETQYF,TGTGCCAGCAGCGTAGGGGGGAGGGAGACCCAGTACTTC
many,TRBV6-6,.,TRBJ2-3,CASRLGQQDTQYF,TGTGCCAGCAGACTCGGACAGCAAGATACGCAGTATTTT
many,TRBV5-6,.,TRBJ2-3,CASSLAPRARTDTQYF,TGTGCCAGCAGCTTGGCCCCGAGGGCGCGGACAGATACGCAGTATTTT
many,TRBV4-3,TRBD1,TRBJ2-7,CASSQMTGTDYEQYF,TGCGCCAGCAGCCAAATGACAGGGACGGACTACGAGCAGTACTTC
many,TRBV7-2,.,TRBJ1-5,CASSLDRQGSQPQHF,TGTGCCAGCAGCTTAGATCGTCAGGGGAGTCAGCCCCAGCATTTT
many,TRBV4-2,.,TRBJ1-2,CASSQETYGYTF,TGTGCCAGCAGCCAAGAAACCTATGGCTACACCTTC
many,TRBV20-1,.,TRBJ1-5,CSAQNQPNQPQHF,TGCAGTGCTCAAAACCAGCCAAATCAGCCCCAGCATTTT
many,TRBV7-3,.,TRBJ2-5,CASSLMSAETQYF,TGTGCCAGCAGCTTGATGAGTGCGGAGACCCAGTACTTC
many,TRBV5-1,TRBD2,TRBJ2-1,CASSGAGVNEQFF,TGCGCCAGCAGCGGGGCGGGAGTAAATGAGCAGTTCTTC
many,TRBV18,.,TRBJ2-7,CASSPRGLYEQYF,TGTGCCAGCTCACCCAGGGGACTCTACGAGCAGTACTTC
many,TRBV28,TRBD1,TRBJ2-7,CASSLRQGAYEQYF,TGTGCCAGCAGTTTACGACAGGGGGCCTACGAGCAGTACTTC
many,TRBV20-1,.,TRBJ2-5,CSAPFTPQETQYF,TGCAGTGCTCCTTTTACCCCCCAAGAGACCCAGTACTTC
many,TRBV12-3/TRBV12-4,TRBD1,TRBJ1-5,CASSLTGTARSQHF,TGTGCCAGCAGTTTAACGGGGACAGCTCGGTCCCAGCATTTT
many,TRBV20-1,TRBD2,TRBJ2-1,CSAPSGGGDEQFF,TGCAGTGCCCCCTCGGGGGGTGGGGATGAGCAGTTCTTC
many,TRBV7-8,TRBD1,TRBJ1-2,CASSSRDRGYSNYGYTF,TGTGCCAGCAGCTCGCGGGACAGGGGGTACTCTAACTATGGCTACACCTTC
many,TRBV27,.,TRBJ2-2,CASSLIIRANTGELFF,TGTGCCAGCAGTTTAATAATCAGGGCGAACACCGGGGAGCTGTTTTTT
many,TRBV7-9,.,TRBJ1-1,CASSFGTDEAFF,TGTGCCAGCAGCTTCGGGACGGATGAAGCTTTCTTT
many,TRBV28,TRBD2,TRBJ2-2,CASSLSGRINTGELFF,TGTGCCAGCAGTTTAAGCGGGAGAATAAACACCGGGGAGCTGTTTTTT
many,TRBV20-1,.,TRBJ1-2,CSARDQLGFYGYTF,TGCAGTGCTAGAGATCAGCTAGGATTCTATGGCTACACCTTC
many,TRBV20-1,TRBD2,TRBJ2-5,CSASSSGANQETQYF,TGCAGTGCTAGTTCCAGCGGGGCAAACCAAGAGACCCAGTACTTC
.,TRBV5-5,TRBD1,TRBJ2-2,CASSLMTGETGELFF,TGTGCCAGCAGCCTAATGACAGGGGAGACCGGGGAGCTGTTTTTT
many,TRBV6-5,TRBD1,TRBJ1-2,CASSFHLQGDYGYTF,TGTGCCAGCAGTTTCCACCTCCAGGGGGACTATGGCTACACCTTC
many,TRBV7-3,.,TRBJ2-3,CASSPGTTVLTDTQYF,TGTGCCAGCAGCCCAGGGACGACCGTCCTCACAGATACGCAGTATTTT
few,TRBV24-1,.,TRBJ2-3,CATSDFQGTQGQSTDTQYF,TGTGCCACCAGTGATTTCCAAGGGACACAGGGCCAAAGCACAGATACGCAGTATTTT
.,TRBV7-9,TRBD2,TRBJ2-3,CASSARLGLATDTQYF,TGTGCCAGCAGCGCCCGACTTGGACTAGCGACAGATACGCAGTATTTT
many,TRBV20-1,.,TRBJ2-5,CSASGRGVETQYF,TGCAGTGCTAGCGGGAGAGGGGTAGAGACCCAGTACTTC
many,TRBV11-2,TRBD2,TRBJ2-3,CASSQGSSGRTSSTDTQYF,TGTGCCAGCAGCCAGGGGTCTAGCGGGAGGACGTCTAGCACAGATACGCAGTATTTT
.,TRBV5-1,.,TRBJ2-7,CASSGGHRAAYEQYF,TGCGCCAGCAGCGGTGGGCACAGGGCAGCCTACGAGCAGTACTTC